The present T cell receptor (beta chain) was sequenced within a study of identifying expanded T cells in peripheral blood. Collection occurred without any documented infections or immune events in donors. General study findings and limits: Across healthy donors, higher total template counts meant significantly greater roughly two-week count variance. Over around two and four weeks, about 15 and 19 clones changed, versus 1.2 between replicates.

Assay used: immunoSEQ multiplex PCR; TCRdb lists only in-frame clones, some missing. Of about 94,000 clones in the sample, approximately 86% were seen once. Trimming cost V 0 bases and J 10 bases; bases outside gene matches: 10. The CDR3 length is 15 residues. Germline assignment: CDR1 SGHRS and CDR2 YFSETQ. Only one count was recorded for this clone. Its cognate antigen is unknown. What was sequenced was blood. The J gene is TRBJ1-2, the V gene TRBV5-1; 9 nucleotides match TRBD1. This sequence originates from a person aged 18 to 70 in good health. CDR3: CASSLGAGGTGTYTF. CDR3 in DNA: TGCGCCAGCAGCTTGGGAGCTGGCGGGACAGGGACCTACACCTTC.